These 18 T cell receptor beta chains originate from one sample sequenced in a study of T cells in women clearing cervical HPV infection. Data came from immunoSEQ multiplex PCR; TCRdb stores just in-frame clones and leaves some out. The repertoire table contains fewer than 35,000 clones. Sequencing was carried out using blood buffy coat. The receptors stem from a woman aged 18-70 years with a cervical HPV16 infection that either progressed to CIN3+ or cleared (not recorded which).

With regard to this clone: From the germline J gene comes the end of the CDR3, since the read stops 3 residues before it. The chain combines TRBV13 with TRBJ2-1, with TRBD2 as a possible D gene (6 bases). CDR1 PRHDT and CDR2 FYEKMQ come from the germline V gene (reference sequence). The CDR3 totals 15 residues. V lost 6 bases to trimming and J lost 6 bases, with 18 bases between them. The CDR3 loop is CASSSGGKRANEQFF. The CDR3 bases that were read are TGTGCCAGCAGTTCCGGAGGTAAGCGGGCCAATGAG.

A remark on this clone: Coverage ceases 3 residues before the CDR3 finishes, and the germline J gene fills in the end. The chain recombines TRBV7-3 with TRBJ2-2; 7 bases agree with TRBD2. Trimming cost V 1 base and J 1 base; bases outside gene matches: 3. Germline V lookup: CDR1 SGHTA, CDR2 FQGTGA. The CDR3 consists of 16 residues. CDR3 residues: CASSLSGSRNTGELFF. The CDR3 DNA, read in part, is TGTGCCAGCAGCTTAAGCGGGAGTAGGAACACCGGGGAG.

Remarks on this clone: The read terminates 3 residues ahead of where the CDR3 ends, so the germline J gene completes it. The chain combines TRBV28 with TRBJ1-1, with D possibly TRBD1 on 6 matching bases. Germline CDR1 MDHEN, CDR2 SYDVKM. The ends were cut back, 1 base at V and 2 bases at J, with 11 bases in the middle. There are 15 residues in the CDR3. The CDR3 is CASSLSGGHNTEAFF. Incomplete CDR3 DNA: TGTGCCAGCAGTTTATCCGGGGGGCATAACACTGAA.

Turning to this clone: The read stops 3 residues short of the end of the CDR3; the missing end is completed from the germline J gene. V is TRBV7-6 and J is TRBJ2-7; D perhaps matches TRBD2 (6 bases). This CDR3 has 12 amino acids. The V and J ends lost 5 bases and 6 bases respectively, with 11 bases between them. Germline CDR1 is SGHVS and CDR2 is FNYEAQ. The sequenced CDR3 bases are TGTGCCAGCAGCGCCGGGGGAGGCGAG. It encodes CASSAGGGE. The entire CDR3 sequence reads CASSAGGGEQYF.

With regard to this clone: The read stops 3 residues short of the end of the CDR3; the missing end is completed from the germline J gene. This chain uses TRBV5-4 with TRBJ1-2; 7 bases align to TRBD1. This CDR3 is 14 amino acids long. CDR1 SGHNT and CDR2 YYREEE come from the germline V gene (reference sequence). CDR3 sequence reads: CASSSAGTAAGYTF. The part of the CDR3 DNA that was read is TGTGCCAGCAGCTCCGCCGGGACAGCCGCGGGC.

On this clone: The CDR3 end falls 3 residues outside the read, so it is completed with the germline J gene. The chain recombines TRBV4-1 with TRBJ1-6; 8 positions match TRBD1. Trimming took 4 bases from V and 8 from J; bases not matched to a gene: 7. Per germline, CDR1 MGHRA and CDR2 YSYEKL. The CDR3 totals 15 residues. The CDR3 reads CASSRGQGPDSPLHF. The sequenced CDR3 bases are TGCGCCAGCAGCCGCGGACAGGGACCCGATTCACCC.

Frequency places this clone as medium-sized. The DNA ends 3 residues before the CDR3 does, and the rest of the CDR3 is filled in from the germline J gene. The rearrangement uses TRBV19 and TRBJ2-5; maybe TRBD1 (5 bases). Germline V CDR1 and CDR2: LNHDA, SQIVND (reference sequence). The CDR3 loop spans 13 amino acids. Trimming pared 3 bases from V and 6 bases from J, leaving 11 bases between. The part of the CDR3 DNA that was read is TGTGCCAGTAGTATCGCGCAGGGCCAGACC. Translation gives CASSIAQGQT. The whole CDR3 sequence reads CASSIAQGQTQYF. The whole variable domain, remainder taken from reference TRBV19 and TRBJ2-5, is DGGITQSPKYLFRKEGQNVTLSCEQNLNHDAMYWYRQDPGQGLRLIYYSQIVNDFQKGDIAEGYSVSREKKESFPLTVTSAQKNPTAFYLCASSIAQGQTQYFGPGTRLLVL.

For this clone: Coverage ceases 3 residues before the CDR3 finishes, and the germline J gene fills in the end. This chain joins TRBV12-5 and TRBJ1-1, with D perhaps matching TRBD1 (6 bases). Germline-derived CDR1 and CDR2 are LGHNT and FRNRAP. V lost 0 bases to trimming and J lost 4 bases, with 15 bases between them. This CDR3 contains 16 residues. The sequenced part of the CDR3 DNA is TGTGCTAGTGGTTTGGTACTTTTACAGGGAGGCACTGAA. It is translated as CASGLVLLQGGTE. The CDR3 in full is CASGLVLLQGGTEAFF.

As to this clone: The sequence runs out 3 residues before the end of the CDR3; the remainder is reconstructed from the germline J gene. The chain is built from TRBV20-1 and TRBJ1-2, with a weak D call TRBD1 (6 bases). Germline V lookup: CDR1 DFQATT, CDR2 SNEGSKA (reference sequence). The V end lost 4 bases, the J end lost 6 bases, and 21 bases lay between the germline ends. The CDR3 consists of 15 residues. The sequenced CDR3 bases are TGCAGTGCTAACGCTCCAGGCGTGCAGGGGCATGGC. This gives the protein CSANAPGVQGHG. The entire CDR3 protein reads CSANAPGVQGHGYTF.

A remark on this clone: Read sequence stops 3 residues before the CDR3 end, and the germline J gene provides the missing end. The chain joins TRBV20-1 to TRBJ1-5; TRBD1 aligns across 9 bases. Trimming took 6 bases from V and 1 from J; bases not matched to a gene: 10. Germline lookup yields CDR1 DFQATT and CDR2 SNEGSKA (reference sequence). This CDR3 is 16 amino acids long. Here the CDR3 reads CSATTGGSGSNQPQHF. The sequenced part of the CDR3 DNA is TGCAGTGCAACCACAGGGGGCTCGGGGAGCAATCAGCCC.

In regard to this clone: The read is 3 residues too short to cover the CDR3 end, so that end is filled in from the germline J gene. The chain combines TRBV7-8 with TRBJ1-6; no firm D call. Per the germline V gene, CDR1 is SGHVS and CDR2 is FQNEAQ. Trimming took off 2 bases at V and 8 bases at J, with 7 bases between the two ends. The CDR3 covers 13 residues. Incomplete CDR3 DNA: TGTGCCAGCAGCTTAACTCGGGATTCACCC. Translated, it gives CASSLTRDSP. The whole CDR3 is CASSLTRDSPLHF. Combining the CDR3 with reference TRBV7-8 and TRBJ1-6 gives the whole variable domain GAGVSQSPRYKVAKRGQDVALRCDPISGHVSLFWYQQALGQGPEFLTYFQNEAQLDKSGLPSDRFFAERPEGSVSTLKIQRTQQEDSAVYLCASSLTRDSPLHFGNGTRLTVT.

A note on this clone: The CDR3 end is not reached by the read, which stops 3 residues before it; the germline J gene fills it in. This rearrangement joins TRBV2 to TRBJ1-6; 12 bases line up with TRBD1. The CDR3 is made up of 16 amino acids. V dropped 6 bases and J dropped 5; count of bases not matched to a gene: 5. Germline V gene sequence: CDR1 SNHLY, CDR2 FYNNEI. The chain's CDR3 is CASRTGTGGNNSPLHF. The DNA read from the CDR3 is TGTGCCAGCAGAACCGGGACAGGGGGCAATAATTCACCC. The full variable domain, rest sourced from reference TRBV2 and TRBJ1-6, is EPEVTQTPSHQVTQMGQEVILRCVPISNHLYFYWYRQILGQKVEFLVSFYNNEISEKSEIFDDQFSVERPDGSNFTLKIRSTKLEDSAMYFCASRTGTGGNNSPLHFGNGTRLTVT.

A remark on this clone: The read finishes 3 residues shy of the CDR3 end, and the germline J gene is used to complete it. V and J are TRBV19 and TRBJ2-1; 10 bases are a match to TRBD2. Germline CDR1 LNHDA, CDR2 SQIVND (reference sequence). J was trimmed by 8 bases and V by 5 bases; bases with no gene match: 3. This CDR3 spans 13 amino acids. The covered CDR3 bases are TGTGCCAGTAGTTCTCTAGCGGGGGATGAG. It yields the protein CASSSLAGDE. Given in full, the CDR3 is CASSSLAGDEQFF.

Comments on this clone: The sequence runs out 3 residues before the end of the CDR3; the remainder is reconstructed from the germline J gene. The chain joins TRBV28 to TRBJ2-5; 12 bases map to TRBD2. CDR3 length: 17 residues. Germline CDR1 reads MDHEN; CDR2 reads SYDVKM. V trimming: 3 bases; J trimming: 5 bases; junction bases outside the gene matches: 10. The CDR3 is CASSFLAGGQGKETQYF. CDR3 DNA (partial): TGTGCCAGCAGTTTCCTAGCGGGAGGGCAGGGTAAGGAGACC.

As for this clone: The CDR3 goes on 3 residues after the read ends, and that part is filled in from the germline J gene. This sequence joins TRBV18 and TRBJ2-7; TRBD1 agrees at 10 bases. The trim removed 5 bases at V and 3 bases at J, leaving 7 bases unmatched. The CDR3 is 15 residues long. The germline V gene has CDR1 KGHSH and CDR2 LQKENI. CDR3 DNA, as far as it was read: TGTGCCAGCTCAGACCGGACAGGGGGAGGCTACGAG. Its translation: CASSDRTGGGYE. The CDR3, in full, reads CASSDRTGGGYEQYF.

About this clone itself: The observed sequence ends 3 residues before the CDR3 terminus, with the missing tail filled in from the germline J gene. This chain connects TRBV11-1 to TRBJ1-3; no clear D gene. Per germline, CDR1 SGHAT and CDR2 FQDESV (reference sequence). The CDR3 extends over 13 amino acids. Trimming stripped 4 bases from V and 7 bases from J, with 11 bases between. Partial CDR3 DNA: TGTGCCAGCAGCTCGCGCCGAGGGAACACC. Translated: CASSSRRGNT. The whole CDR3 sequence reads CASSSRRGNTIYF.

On this clone: The read terminates 3 residues ahead of where the CDR3 ends, so the germline J gene completes it. This sequence joins TRBV5-1 and TRBJ2-3; TRBD2 is a possible D gene (5 bases). The CDR3 runs to 16 residues. Germline lookup yields CDR1 SGHRS and CDR2 YFSETQ. V was shortened by 0 bases and J by 2 bases, with 13 bases between the two germline ends. The part of the CDR3 DNA that was read is TGCGCCAGCAGCTTGGCCTTGGTAGCGACCACAGATACG. Its protein is CASSLALVATTDT. The entire CDR3 is CASSLALVATTDTQYF.

Regarding this clone: The CDR3 goes on 3 residues after the read ends, and that part is filled in from the germline J gene. This chain connects TRBV4-2 to TRBJ2-7; D perhaps matches TRBD2 (6 bases). V was shortened by 3 bases and J by 3 bases, with 15 bases between the two germline ends. This CDR3 has 15 amino acids. Germline V lookup: CDR1 LGHNA, CDR2 YNFKEQ. The sequenced part of the CDR3 DNA is TGTGCCAGCAGCCACCCGCGGGGTGGATACTACGAG. Translating gives CASSHPRGGYYE. The entire CDR3 reads CASSHPRGGYYEQYF.